Each of the 3 T cell receptor beta chains below was sequenced from the same sample in a study of OX40 agonist ivuxolimab in advanced cancers. TCRdb keeps only in-frame clones here, not all; method: immunoSEQ multiplex PCR. This table has tens of thousands of clones, 80% to 90% appearing once. The specimen was CD4+ or CD8+ T cells sorted from blood, collected in a trial of the OX40 agonist ivuxolimab. All receptors derive from an adult with an advanced solid tumor such as melanoma, head and neck, liver or kidney cancer.

V and J are TRBV29-1 and TRBJ2-7, with 8 bases that match TRBD2. There are 15 residues in the CDR3. After removal of 1 base from V and 0 bases from J, the junction contained 5 bases not matched to a gene. CDR1 and CDR2 from the germline V gene are SQVTM and ANQGSEA. The CDR3 spells CSVEVGRGDSYEQYF. The CDR3 DNA reads as TGCAGCGTTGAAGTGGGGCGGGGGGACTCCTACGAGCAGTACTTC.

The genes are TRBV7-3 and TRBJ1-1; 8 bases are shared with TRBD1. The CDR3 runs to 14 residues. CDR1 is SGHTA and CDR2 is FQGTGA in the germline V gene. After removal of 7 bases from V and 4 bases from J, the junction contained 8 bases not matched to a gene. The CDR3 reads CASIPSRGPTEAFF. DNA of the CDR3: TGTGCCAGCATCCCAAGCAGGGGGCCCACTGAAGCTTTCTTT.

The genes are TRBV19 and TRBJ2-1, with D uncertain. Between the trimmed V and J ends, which lost 3 bases and 10 bases, there was a span of 19 bases. CDR1 and CDR2 (germline): LNHDA, SQIVND (reference sequence). This CDR3 comprises 15 residues. The CDR3 DNA is TGTGCCAGTAGTATCTTCTATCCTACAATCCAAGAGCAGTTCTTC. Translated, it gives CASSIFYPTIQEQFF.